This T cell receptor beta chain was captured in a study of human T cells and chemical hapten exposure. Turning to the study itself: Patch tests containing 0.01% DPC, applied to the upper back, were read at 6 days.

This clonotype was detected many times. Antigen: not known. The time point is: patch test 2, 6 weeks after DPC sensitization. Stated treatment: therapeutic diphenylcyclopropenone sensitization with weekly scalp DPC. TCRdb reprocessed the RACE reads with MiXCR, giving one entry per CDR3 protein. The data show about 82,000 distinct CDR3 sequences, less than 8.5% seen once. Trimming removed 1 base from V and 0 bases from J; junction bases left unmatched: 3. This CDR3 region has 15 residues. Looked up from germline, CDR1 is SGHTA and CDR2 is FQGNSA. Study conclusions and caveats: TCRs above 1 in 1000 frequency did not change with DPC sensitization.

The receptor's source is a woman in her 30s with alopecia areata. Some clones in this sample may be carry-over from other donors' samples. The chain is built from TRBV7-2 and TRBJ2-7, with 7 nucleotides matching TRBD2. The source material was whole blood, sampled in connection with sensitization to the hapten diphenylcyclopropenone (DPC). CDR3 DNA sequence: TGTGCCAGCAGCTTAGGGAGGGACTACTCCTACGAGCAGTACTTC. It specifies CASSLGRDYSYEQYF.